These 16 T cell receptor beta chains were sequenced from one sample in a study of graft-versus-host responses after intestinal transplantation. TCRdb's copy holds only in-frame clones and misses some; the assay was immunoSEQ multiplex PCR. The sample yields more than 2,000 clones, 80% seen once. Intraepithelial plus lamina propria lymphocytes were released by processing graft tissue. The specimen comprised ileum tissue, sampled 18 days after transplant. These receptors were taken from a human patient who received an intestinal transplant, so some T cells may come from the graft donor.

This chain connects TRBV5-5 to TRBJ2-5; no firm D call. CDR1 and CDR2 (germline): SGHKS, YYEKEE (reference sequence). Trimming left V 0 bases short and J 2 bases short, with 5 bases between. CDR3 length: 13 residues. The CDR3 loop is CASSLGRQETQYF. The CDR3 DNA follows: TGTGCCAGCAGCTTGGGGCGGCAAGAGACCCAGTACTTC.

This clone was observed a few times. V gene TRBV7-4 combines with J gene TRBJ1-1, with D perhaps matching TRBD1 (6 bases). Germline V gives CDR1 SGHVT, CDR2 SQSDAQ. The CDR3 loop spans 14 amino acids. With 1 base removed from V and 1 base from J, the gap between germline ends came to 7 bases. In nucleotides, the CDR3 is TGTGCCAGCAGCTTAGTGGGGGCGAACACTGAAGCTTTCTTT. It encodes CASSLVGANTEAFF.

The chain employs TRBV2 and TRBJ2-4; TRBD2 agrees at 9 bases. Germline lookup yields CDR1 SNHLY and CDR2 FYNNEI. The V gene end was trimmed by 6 bases and the J gene end by 2 bases; junction bases not matched to a gene: 2. CDR3 length: 14 amino acids. CDR3 nucleotides: TGTGCCAGCAGAAGCGGGGGGACCAAAAACATTCAGTACTTC. It codes for CASRSGGTKNIQYF.

CDR3 coding DNA: TGTGCCTGGAGTACAGGGGAGGTCTATGGCTACACCTTC. Translating gives CAWSTGEVYGYTF. The gene calls are TRBV30 and TRBJ1-2; 7 nucleotides agree with TRBD1. V shed 2 bases and J 4 bases; nucleotides not matched to a gene: 4. This CDR3 spans 13 amino acids. Germline-derived CDR1 and CDR2 are GTSNPN and SVGIG (reference sequence). Complete variable domain (other parts from reference TRBV30 and TRBJ1-2): SQTIHQWPATLVQPVGSPLSLECTVEGTSNPNLYWYRQAAGRGLQLLFYSVGIGQISSEVPQNLSASRPQDRQFILSSKKLLLSDSGFYLCAWSTGEVYGYTFGSGTRLTVV.

The chain is built from TRBV27 and TRBJ2-3, with D unclear. This CDR3 is 11 amino acids long. Germline CDR1 and CDR2: MNHEY and SMNVEV (reference sequence). The ends were cut back, 4 bases at V and 3 bases at J, with 2 bases in the middle. The DNA of the CDR3 is TGTGCCAGCAGTTGGACAGATACGCAGTATTTT. Translating it yields CASSWTDTQYF.

This clone was observed a few times. The chain has TRBV9 and TRBJ2-3; possibly TRBD2 for D (6 bases). Germline CDR1 and CDR2: SGDLS and YYNGEE. The CDR3 consists of 15 residues. Trimming cost V 0 bases and J 0 bases, with 8 bases left between them. CDR3 nucleotides: TGTGCCAGCAGCGTAGAGGGGACTAGCACAGATACGCAGTATTTT. Translated: CASSVEGTSTDTQYF.

The chain carries TRBV30 and TRBJ2-1; 12 bases map to TRBD2. The CDR3 is made up of 14 amino acids. The V gene's germline CDR1 is GTSNPN and CDR2 SVGIG (reference sequence). The V segment lost 4 bases and the J segment 2 bases; nucleotides outside the gene matches: 0. The CDR3, as DNA: TGTGCCTGGACTAGCGGGGGGGCCTACAATGAGCAGTTCTTC. It specifies CAWTSGGAYNEQFF.

V and J are TRBV4-1 and TRBJ2-7; the D call may be TRBD1 or TRBD2 (5 bases each). The CDR3 has 15 amino acids. The germline CDR1 and CDR2 sequences are MGHRA and YSYEKL. V was trimmed by 1 base and J by 2 bases, leaving 12 bases between them. CDR3 sequence: CASSQVDMGAYEQYF. The CDR3 DNA reads TGCGCCAGCAGCCAAGTAGATATGGGGGCCTACGAGCAGTACTTC.

The chain is built from TRBV30 and TRBJ2-3; no reliable D call. Germline CDR1 GTSNPN, CDR2 SVGIG (reference sequence). The length of the CDR3 is 11 residues. V was clipped by 0 bases and J by 6 bases, with 4 bases between them. The CDR3: CAWSVLDTQYF. The CDR3 DNA sequence: TGTGCCTGGAGTGTACTCGATACGCAGTATTTT.

This clone was counted a single time. This chain uses TRBV2 with TRBJ1-5; tentatively, D is TRBD1 (5 bases). This CDR3 is built from 14 residues. The V end lost 6 bases, the J end lost 3 bases, and 12 bases lay between the germline ends. Germline V gives CDR1 SNHLY, CDR2 FYNNEI. For the CDR3, the DNA is TGTGCCAGCAGAGGGGACGTGCACAATCAGCCCCAGCATTTT. Translating it yields CASRGDVHNQPQHF.

J is TRBJ2-5 and V is TRBV11-2; perhaps D is TRBD1 or TRBD2 (5 bases each). The J call is in doubt because the DNA end fits TRBJ2-7 better. CDR3 length: 11 amino acids. Germline V gene lookup returns CDR1 SGHAT and CDR2 FQNNGV. The CDR3 sequence is CASGPYYEQYF. The DNA of the CDR3 is TGTGCCTCGGGACCTTACTACGAGCAGTACTTC.

This rearrangement joins TRBV4-1 to TRBJ2-1, with 11 nucleotides matching TRBD2. This CDR3 comprises 13 residues. Unmatched junction bases numbered 0, after V lost 4 bases and J lost 7 bases. Germline CDR1 reads MGHRA; CDR2 reads YSYEKL. The CDR3 DNA reads as TGCGCCAGCAGCCGGACTAGCGGGAATGAGCAGTTCTTC. Protein product: CASSRTSGNEQFF.

This clone occurred a few times. The chain has TRBV13 and TRBJ2-5, with TRBD2 matching over 8 bases. The CDR3 runs 15 residues. Per the germline V gene, CDR1 is PRHDT and CDR2 is FYEKMQ (reference sequence). Losses at the gene ends were 4 bases for V and 3 bases for J; bases not matched to a gene: 7. Here the CDR3 reads CASSSGLGGEETQYF. For the CDR3, the DNA is TGTGCCAGCAGCTCGGGACTAGGGGGGGAAGAGACCCAGTACTTC.

This chain uses TRBV4-1 with TRBJ2-1, with TRBD2 matching over 9 bases. Germline trimming cut 0 bases from V and 5 bases from J; bases unmatched to any gene: 11. The germline V gene encodes CDR1 MGHRA and CDR2 YSYEKL. The CDR3 contains 18 residues. CDR3 nucleotide sequence: TGCGCCAGCAGCCAAGATCCCCCTGCGGGAGGGCCGCACAATGAGCAGTTCTTC. As protein: CASSQDPPAGGPHNEQFF.

The genes are TRBV25-1 and TRBJ2-7, with D possibly TRBD1 on 5 matching bases. CDR3 length: 14 residues. V was trimmed by 4 bases and J by 2 bases, leaving 12 bases between them. Per the germline V gene, CDR1 is MGHDK and CDR2 is SYGVNS. The CDR3 DNA is TGTGCCAGCAGTGCCAGACAGATGGCCTACGAGCAGTACTTC. Translating it yields CASSARQMAYEQYF.

The chain links TRBV10-1 to TRBJ2-3, with 11 bases lining up with TRBD2. V trimming: 2 bases; J trimming: 4 bases; junction bases outside the gene matches: 11. CDR3 length equals 18 residues. Germline V lookup: CDR1 WNHNN, CDR2 SYGVQD (reference sequence). The CDR3 nucleotides are TGCGCCAGCAGTGAGACGAAATATAGCGGGAGGGCCGCAGATACGCAGTATTTT. Encoded protein: CASSETKYSGRAADTQYF.